A single sample is the source of the 29 T cell receptor beta chains below, sequenced in a study of lymphopenia after photon versus proton radiotherapy (dated by TCRdb to between 2019 and 2020). Library preparation was by the immunoSEQ multiplex PCR assay. TCRdb retrieved this table from immuneACCESS and kept in-frame rearrangements only. Not all clones are present; in checked studies, unresolved V genes account for under half, and no reason is known for the remainder. In this sample the table shows 70,000 or so clones, 85% to 95% of which occur a single time. The top ten clonotypes cover around 2.2% of the sample. Source: peripheral blood, taken from a patient treated with photon-based radiotherapy. The receptors here all came from a woman in her thirties or forties with cholangiocarcinoma.

This clone appeared a single time. The genes are TRBV9 and TRBJ1-1; D unclear. Germline lookup yields CDR1 SGDLS and CDR2 YYNGEE. CDR3 length: 13 residues. V shed 1 base and J shed 8 bases, with 12 bases lying between them. The DNA for the CDR3 is TGTGCCAGCAGCGTATATTGGACGGGCGAAGCTTTCTTT. It is translated as CASSVYWTGEAFF.

This chain links TRBV6-1 with TRBJ2-7; 9 bases map to TRBD1. The CDR3 runs to 15 residues. Germline V gene sequence: CDR1 MNHNS, CDR2 SASEGT. V lost 1 base to trimming and J lost 0 bases; unmatched junction nucleotides: 1. The CDR3 sequence: CASSEEGQGSYEQYF. In DNA, the CDR3 is TGTGCCAGCAGTGAAGAGGGACAGGGCTCCTACGAGCAGTACTTC.

This chain joins TRBV7-8 and TRBJ1-6; 7 bases agree with TRBD1. The CDR3 is made up of 17 amino acids. V gave up 0 bases and J gave up 10 bases; unmatched junction bases: 12. Germline V gives CDR1 SGHVS, CDR2 FQNEAQ. CDR3 protein: CASSLAVGRGSLSPLHF. DNA for the CDR3: TGTGCCAGCAGCTTAGCGGTCGGCAGGGGGTCCCTCTCACCCCTCCACTTT. The full variable domain, its missing parts supplied by reference TRBV7-8 and TRBJ1-6, is GAGVSQSPRYKVAKRGQDVALRCDPISGHVSLFWYQQALGQGPEFLTYFQNEAQLDKSGLPSDRFFAERPEGSVSTLKIQRTQQEDSAVYLCASSLAVGRGSLSPLHFGNGTRLTVT.

This rearrangement joins TRBV10-1 to TRBJ1-4, with TRBD1 matching 7 bases. This CDR3 has 14 amino acids. Germline V gene sequence: CDR1 WNHNN, CDR2 SYGVQD (reference sequence). Unmatched junction bases numbered 4, after V lost 2 bases and J lost 7 bases. The CDR3 sequence: CASSETGDVEKLFF. CDR3 DNA sequence: TGCGCCAGCAGTGAGACAGGGGATGTTGAAAAACTGTTTTTT.

As concerns this clone: Other DNA sequences in the sample encode the same CDR3. This chain connects TRBV5-1 to TRBJ2-7; no clear D. CDR1 SGHRS and CDR2 YFSETQ come from the germline V gene. Deletions cut 0 bases from V and 0 bases from J, with 7 bases between. This CDR3 has 14 residues. The chain's CDR3 is CASSLERSSYEQYF. DNA for the CDR3: TGCGCCAGCAGCTTGGAACGCAGCTCCTACGAGCAGTACTTC.

The rearrangement uses TRBV9 and TRBJ2-2, with D possibly being TRBD2 (5 bases). Germline values: CDR1 SGDLS, CDR2 YYNGEE. Trimming pared 0 bases from V and 7 bases from J, leaving 13 bases between. The CDR3 contains 15 residues. The CDR3 here is CASSVDGRRNGELFF. The CDR3 DNA is TGTGCCAGCAGCGTAGATGGACGGAGGAACGGGGAGCTGTTTTTT. Variable domain in full (rest from reference TRBV9 and TRBJ2-2): DSGVTQTPKHLITATGQRVTLRCSPRSGDLSVYWYQQSLDQGLQFLIQYYNGEERAKGNILERFSAQQFPDLHSELNLSSLELGDSALYFCASSVDGRRNGELFFGEGSRLTVL.

The chain recombines TRBV7-3 with TRBJ1-1; 9 nucleotides line up with TRBD1. The ends lost 6 bases at V and 1 base at J; junction bases unmatched: 3. The CDR3 runs to 14 residues. The germline CDR1 and CDR2 sequences are SGHTA and FQGTGA. CDR3 region: CASSEQGANTEAFF. For the CDR3, the DNA is TGTGCCAGCAGTGAACAGGGGGCGAACACTGAAGCTTTCTTT.

J is TRBJ2-3 and V is TRBV2; 8 bases agree with TRBD2. This CDR3 has 16 residues. CDR1 and CDR2 from the germline V gene are SNHLY and FYNNEI. V lost 6 bases to trimming and J lost 6 bases; unmatched junction nucleotides: 14. The CDR3 loop is CASSLLGTRGTDTQYF. In DNA, the CDR3 is TGTGCCAGCAGCCTCTTAGGGACTAGGGGTACCGATACGCAGTATTTT.

This clone was observed a single time. The rearrangement uses TRBV5-1 and TRBJ1-4; 8 positions match TRBD1. Germline V gene lookup returns CDR1 SGHRS and CDR2 YFSETQ. Trimming removed 3 bases from V and 8 bases from J; junction bases left unmatched: 9. The CDR3 covers 15 residues. The CDR3 DNA reads as TGCGCCAGCAGCTCCATGACAGGGGAGCGAGAAAAACTGTTTTTT. It codes for CASSSMTGEREKLFF.

V usage is TRBV6-1 and J usage is TRBJ1-5; D is uncertain. V was clipped by 0 bases and J by 5 bases, with 8 bases between them. In germline, CDR1 is MNHNS, CDR2 SASEGT. The CDR3 runs 14 residues. In nucleotides, the CDR3 is TGTGCCAGCAGTGAAGCTGTCGGAGATCAGCCCCAGCATTTT. Encoded protein: CASSEAVGDQPQHF.

The chain is built from TRBV10-3 and TRBJ1-2; possibly TRBD1 for D (6 bases). Trimming took 4 bases from V and 6 from J, leaving 15 bases between them. CDR1 and CDR2 from the germline V gene are ENHRY and SYGVKD. This CDR3 is 14 amino acids long. The CDR3 loop reads CAISVARGANGYTF. The CDR3 nucleotides read TGTGCCATCAGTGTCGCGCGGGGGGCAAATGGCTACACCTTC.

This chain joins TRBV28 and TRBJ2-5; D may be TRBD2 (6 bases). The CDR3 is 12 amino acids. With 3 bases removed from V and 7 bases from J, the gap between germline ends came to 9 bases. CDR1 is MDHEN and CDR2 is SYDVKM in the germline V gene. CDR3 loop: CASSFRGRTQYF. Here the CDR3 DNA reads TGTGCCAGCAGTTTCCGGGGGAGGACCCAGTACTTC.

V usage is TRBV11-2 and J usage is TRBJ2-2; TRBD2 is a possible D gene (6 bases). The CDR3 totals 15 residues. Between the trimmed V and J ends, which lost 4 bases and 4 bases, there was a span of 13 bases. Germline V gene sequence: CDR1 SGHAT, CDR2 FQNNGV. CDR3 bases: TGTGCCAGCAGCTCCCGGGACTCAAGCACCGGGGAGCTGTTTTTT. Its protein product is CASSSRDSSTGELFF.

The CDR3 region has the DNA TGTGCCAGCAGTGGCGTGGGAATGGCCTACAATGAGCAGTTCTTC. This codes for CASSGVGMAYNEQFF. This chain links TRBV2 with TRBJ2-1; D gene uncertain. V lost 4 bases and J 2 bases, leaving 12 bases between the germline ends. CDR1 and CDR2 from the germline V gene are SNHLY and FYNNEI. CDR3 length: 15 residues.

The chain joins TRBV6-5 to TRBJ2-7, with TRBD1 identical over 9 bases. The CDR3 is made up of 15 amino acids. The trim removed 0 bases at V and 2 bases at J, leaving 2 bases unmatched. Germline CDR1 MNHEY, CDR2 SVGAGI. The CDR3, as DNA: TGTGCCAGCAGTTACTCGACAGGGGGTACCTACGAGCAGTACTTC. It codes for CASSYSTGGTYEQYF.

V usage is TRBV7-9 and J usage is TRBJ2-3; D unresolved. The CDR3 covers 12 residues. V lost 4 bases and J lost 2, with 4 bases in between. Germline-derived CDR1 and CDR2 are SEHNR and FQNEAQ (reference sequence). The CDR3 sequence is CASSSFTDTQYF. CDR3 in DNA: TGTGCCAGCAGCTCCTTCACAGATACGCAGTATTTT.

V and J are TRBV2 and TRBJ2-1, with D hard to call. The CDR3 sequence is 11 residues long. Germline V lookup: CDR1 SNHLY, CDR2 FYNNEI. Trimming removed 7 bases at V and 2 bases at J, with 3 bases between. CDR3: CASKTYNEQFF. CDR3 DNA: TGTGCCAGCAAAACCTACAATGAGCAGTTCTTC. The full variable domain, with the rest looked up from reference TRBV2 and TRBJ2-1, is EPEVTQTPSHQVTQMGQEVILRCVPISNHLYFYWYRQILGQKVEFLVSFYNNEISEKSEIFDDQFSVERPDGSNFTLKIRSTKLEDSAMYFCASKTYNEQFFGPGTRLTVL.

J is TRBJ2-7 and V is TRBV21-1; the listed D gene, TRBD2, was not tested against the DNA. TRBV21-1 is a pseudogene segment. The length of the CDR3 is 16 residues. The CDR3 region has the DNA TGTGCCAGCAGCAAAGGGGAAGGAGGCCCTACCTACGAGCAGTACTTC. This encodes CASSKGEGGPTYEQYF.

This clone appeared once. This chain uses TRBV30 with TRBJ2-1, with 7 positions matching TRBD1. J was trimmed by 0 bases and V by 2 bases; bases with no gene match: 19. This CDR3 region has 20 residues. Germline V gene sequence: CDR1 GTSNPN, CDR2 SVGIG (reference sequence). The CDR3 reads CAWSKHPGTAFPSSYNEQFF. The CDR3 DNA reads as TGTGCCTGGAGTAAGCACCCCGGGACAGCCTTTCCCAGCTCCTACAATGAGCAGTTCTTC.

This clone was recorded a few times. The chain has TRBV27 and TRBJ2-7, with 15 positions matching TRBD2. The CDR3 covers 17 residues. V lost 6 bases and J lost 1; bases outside the gene matches: 7. CDR1 and CDR2 (germline): MNHEY, SMNVEV (reference sequence). The CDR3 here is CASSPGLAGGRSYEQYF. CDR3 DNA sequence: TGTGCCAGCAGCCCGGGACTAGCGGGAGGTCGGTCCTACGAGCAGTACTTC.

The rearrangement uses TRBV7-3 and TRBJ2-1; D is unclear. This CDR3 has 13 amino acids. Germline V gives CDR1 SGHTA, CDR2 FQGTGA. V was shortened by 4 bases and J by 9 bases, with 13 bases between the two germline ends. CDR3 coding DNA: TGTGCCAGCAGCTCGGACGGATGGGGTGAGCAGTTCTTC. Protein: CASSSDGWGEQFF.

CDR3 residues: CAWSVKAPGGETQYF. The CDR3 nucleotides are TGTGCCTGGAGTGTAAAGGCCCCCGGGGGAGAGACCCAGTACTTC. The chain joins TRBV30 to TRBJ2-5; TRBD2 is a possible D gene (6 bases). Germline-derived CDR1 and CDR2 are GTSNPN and SVGIG (reference sequence). With 0 bases removed from V and 4 bases from J, the gap between germline ends came to 15 bases. This CDR3 is built from 15 residues.

The sample holds one count of this clone. J is TRBJ2-3 and V is TRBV7-2; D ambiguous. The CDR3 totals 13 residues. The germline V gene has CDR1 SGHTA and CDR2 FQGNSA. V dropped 3 bases and J dropped 3 bases, with 7 bases sitting between them. CDR3 bases: TGTGCCAGCAGCTTTATGAGGACAGATACGCAGTATTTT. Translating it yields CASSFMRTDTQYF.

The V call is TRBV7-9, the J call TRBJ2-7; D may be TRBD1 (5 bases). This CDR3 has 14 amino acids. Germline V gene sequence: CDR1 SEHNR, CDR2 FQNEAQ (reference sequence). V gave up 3 bases and J gave up 5 bases, with 14 bases separating them. The CDR3 is CASSLVGRAHEQYF. For the CDR3, the DNA is TGTGCCAGCAGCTTGGTAGGCAGGGCCCACGAGCAGTACTTC.

This chain connects TRBV7-2 to TRBJ2-7; 8 nucleotides align to TRBD2. V was pared by 2 bases and J by 0 bases, with 9 bases of the junction left unmatched. The germline gives CDR1 SGHTA, CDR2 FQGNSA. This CDR3 is built from 17 residues. CDR3 bases: TGTGCCAGCAGCTTATACGTCGGGGGGGAGGTCTCCTACGAGCAGTACTTC. This codes for CASSLYVGGEVSYEQYF. Filled out from reference TRBV7-2 and TRBJ2-7, the complete variable domain reads GAGVSQSPSNKVTEKGKDVELRCDPISGHTALYWYRQSLGQGLEFLIYFQGNSAPDKSGLPSDRFSAERTGGSVSTLTIQRTQQEDSAVYLCASSLYVGGEVSYEQYFGPGTRLTVT.

The chain carries TRBV19 and TRBJ2-1, with 7 bases matching TRBD2. Trimming took 3 bases from V and 9 from J; bases not matched to a gene: 2. CDR1 and CDR2 (germline): LNHDA, SQIVND (reference sequence). The CDR3 is 12 amino acids. CDR3 protein: CASSMGGPEQFF. The CDR3 DNA reads TGTGCCAGTAGTATGGGAGGGCCTGAGCAGTTCTTC.

The rearrangement joins TRBV9 to TRBJ1-2, with D tentatively TRBD1 (6 bases). This CDR3 has 14 amino acids. The germline V and J ends were trimmed by 4 bases and 8 bases, with 18 bases remaining between them. The germline V gene encodes CDR1 SGDLS and CDR2 YYNGEE. CDR3 sequence (DNA): TGTGCCAGCAGCTCTCCTACAGGGCTTTGGGGCTACACCTTC. Residues: CASSSPTGLWGYTF.

This clone occurred once. The gene calls are TRBV27 and TRBJ1-1; tentatively, D is TRBD1 (6 bases). V shed 2 bases and J shed 9 bases, with 16 bases lying between them. This CDR3 is 14 amino acids long. Germline values: CDR1 MNHEY, CDR2 SMNVEV (reference sequence). CDR3 protein: CASSLGGAGEKAFF. For the CDR3, the DNA is TGTGCCAGCAGTTTAGGGGGGGCAGGGGAGAAAGCTTTCTTT.

The chain is built from TRBV7-3 and TRBJ2-1; D gene uncertain. Germline values: CDR1 SGHTA, CDR2 FQGTGA. V was trimmed by 4 bases and J by 7 bases, leaving 11 bases between them. The length of the CDR3 is 13 residues. The CDR3 protein is CASSSHNQNEQFF. CDR3 in DNA: TGTGCCAGCAGCTCCCATAATCAGAATGAGCAGTTCTTC.